The clone carrying this T cell receptor beta chain was seen ten or more times. The patients, who ranged from 18 to 65 in age, presented with newly diagnosed hyperthyroidism lasting under 2 months. Regions amplified from RNA transcripts were the TCR beta CDR3 regions. Carried out on the TCR CDR3, a first-round RT-PCR used the HTBI primer set. TCRdb reprocessed the multiplex PCR reads with MiXCR, giving one entry per CDR3 protein. The table includes more than 600,000 distinct CDR3 sequences, about 17% detected once. This record comes from a study of T cells in Graves' hyperthyroidism and ophthalmopathy. The CDR3 is 16 residues long. The J segment lost 0 bases and the V segment lost 6 bases, leaving 4 bases of the junction unmatched. From germline, CDR1 is LGHNT and CDR2 FRNRAP.

The V and J genes are TRBV12-5 and TRBJ2-6, with TRBD1 matching 8 bases. The sample taken for sequencing was blood. The receptor's source is a man in his late teens or twenties with Graves' hyperthyroidism. The CDR3 loop is CASGWTGISGANVLTF. The CDR3 DNA follows: TGTGCTAGTGGCTGGACAGGGATCTCTGGGGCCAACGTCCTGACTTTC.